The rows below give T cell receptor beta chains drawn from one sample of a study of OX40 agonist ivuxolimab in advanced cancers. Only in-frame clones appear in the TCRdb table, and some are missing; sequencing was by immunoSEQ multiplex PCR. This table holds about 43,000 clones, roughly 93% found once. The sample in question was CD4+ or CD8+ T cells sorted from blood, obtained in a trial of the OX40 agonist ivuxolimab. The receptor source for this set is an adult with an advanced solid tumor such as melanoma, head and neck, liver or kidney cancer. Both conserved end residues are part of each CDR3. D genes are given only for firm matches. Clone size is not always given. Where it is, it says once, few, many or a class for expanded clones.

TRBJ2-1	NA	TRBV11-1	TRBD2	CASSPTLAGYDEQFF	TGTGCCAGCAGCCCTACCCTAGCGGGATATGATGAGCAGTTCTTC
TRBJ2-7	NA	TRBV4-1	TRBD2	CASSPSRAGAYEQYF	TGCGCCAGCAGCCCCTCCCGTGCGGGGGCCTACGAGCAGTACTTC
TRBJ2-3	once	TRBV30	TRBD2	CAWSLGGSGTDTQYF	TGTGCCTGGAGCCTCGGGGGGTCCGGCACAGATACGCAGTATTTT
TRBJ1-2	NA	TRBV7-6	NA	CASSLRGNRGYTF	TGTGCCAGCAGCTTACGGGGGAATAGGGGCTACACCTTC
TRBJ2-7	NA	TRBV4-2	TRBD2	CASSQDPSGRADEQYF	TGTGCCAGCAGCCAAGATCCTAGCGGGAGGGCCGACGAGCAGTACTTC
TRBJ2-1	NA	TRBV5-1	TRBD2	CASSSPSGRAQYNEQFF	TGCGCCAGCAGCTCCCCTAGCGGGAGGGCCCAGTATAATGAGCAGTTCTTC
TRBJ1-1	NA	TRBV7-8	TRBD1	CASSLRDSRTEAFF	TGTGCCAGCAGCCTCCGGGACAGTCGTACTGAAGCTTTCTTT
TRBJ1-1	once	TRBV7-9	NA	CASSSRVIIWPMNTEAFF	TGTGCCAGCAGCTCAAGGGTCATAATTTGGCCTATGAACACTGAAGCTTTCTTT
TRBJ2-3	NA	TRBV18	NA	CASSPALAGLDTDTQYF	TGTGCCAGCTCACCGGCGCTGGCGGGACTGGACACAGATACGCAGTATTTT
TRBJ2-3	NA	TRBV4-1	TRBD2	CASSQSPPSGTSGTDTQYF	TGCGCCAGCAGCCAAAGTCCCCCGTCCGGGACTAGCGGCACAGATACGCAGTATTTT
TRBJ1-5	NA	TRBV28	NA	CASSFGTPSNQPQHF	TGTGCCAGCAGTTTCGGGACCCCAAGCAATCAGCCCCAGCATTTT
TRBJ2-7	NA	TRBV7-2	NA	CASSFRYEQYF	TGTGCCAGCAGCTTCCGATACGAGCAGTACTTC
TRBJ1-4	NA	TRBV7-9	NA	CASSLVGGRDEKLFF	TGTGCCAGCAGCTTAGTTGGGGGCCGGGATGAAAAACTGTTTTTT
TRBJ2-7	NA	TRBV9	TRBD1	CASSDGTGGNEQYF	TGTGCCAGCAGCGATGGGACAGGGGGTAACGAGCAGTACTTC
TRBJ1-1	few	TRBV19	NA	CATRTAGTEAFF	TGTGCCACCCGGACAGCTGGCACTGAAGCTTTCTTT
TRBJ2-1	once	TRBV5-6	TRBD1	CASSWDRATYNEQFF	TGTGCCAGCAGCTGGGACAGGGCAACCTACAATGAGCAGTTCTTC
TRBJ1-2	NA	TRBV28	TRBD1	CASRPVQGAEGYTF	TGTGCCAGCAGGCCAGTACAGGGGGCGGAAGGCTACACCTTC
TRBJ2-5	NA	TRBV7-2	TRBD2	CASTSSFFSGEIQETQYF	TGTGCCAGCACCTCGTCGTTTTTTAGCGGGGAGATCCAAGAGACCCAGTACTTC
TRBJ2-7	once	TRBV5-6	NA	CASSLGVQVPYEQYF	TGTGCCAGCAGCTTAGGGGTGCAGGTACCCTACGAGCAGTACTTC
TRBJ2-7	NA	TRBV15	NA	CATSLGGVNYEQYF	TGTGCCACCAGCCTTGGTGGAGTAAACTACGAGCAGTACTTC
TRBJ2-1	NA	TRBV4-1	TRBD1	CASSQEDRAPNEQFF	TGCGCCAGCAGCCAAGAGGACAGGGCGCCCAATGAGCAGTTCTTC
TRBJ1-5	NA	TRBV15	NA	CATRSKYSNQPQHF	TGTGCCACCAGGTCAAAATATAGCAATCAGCCCCAGCATTTT
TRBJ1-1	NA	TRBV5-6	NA	CASSLAANTEAFF	TGTGCCAGCAGCTTGGCAGCGAACACTGAAGCTTTCTTT
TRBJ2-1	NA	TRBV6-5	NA	CASSRAPYNEQFF	TGTGCCAGCAGTAGAGCCCCGTACAATGAGCAGTTCTTC
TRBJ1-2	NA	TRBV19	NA	CASSFGSNYGYTF	TGTGCCAGTAGTTTCGGCTCTAACTATGGCTACACCTTC
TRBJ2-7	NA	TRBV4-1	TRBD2	CASSQDPTSGSGEQYF	TGCGCCAGCAGCCAAGATCCGACTAGCGGGAGTGGCGAGCAGTACTTC
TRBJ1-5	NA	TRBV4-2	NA	CASSQSGGTQPQHF	TGTGCCAGCAGCCAATCCGGGGGGACTCAGCCCCAGCATTTT
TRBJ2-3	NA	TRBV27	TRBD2	CASSPVAGVNTDTQYF	TGTGCCAGCAGTCCTGTAGCGGGGGTAAATACAGATACGCAGTATTTT
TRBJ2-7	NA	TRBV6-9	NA	CARTVRVPYEQYF	TGTGCCAGGACGGTCCGGGTCCCCTACGAGCAGTACTTC
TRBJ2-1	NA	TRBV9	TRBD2	CASSVARGGLAGNEQFF	TGTGCCAGCAGCGTAGCTAGGGGTGGACTAGCAGGCAATGAGCAGTTCTTC
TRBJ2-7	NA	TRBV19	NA	CASSIVSGAYEQYF	TGTGCCAGTAGTATAGTGTCAGGGGCCTACGAGCAGTACTTC
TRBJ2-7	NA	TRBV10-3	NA	CAIGGASYEQYF	TGTGCCATCGGCGGGGCCTCTTACGAGCAGTACTTC
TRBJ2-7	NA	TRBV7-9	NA	CASSLDPGVSYEQYF	TGTGCCAGCAGCTTAGACCCGGGGGTCTCCTACGAGCAGTACTTC
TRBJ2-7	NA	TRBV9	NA	CASSAKQGPGGEQYF	TGTGCCAGCAGCGCAAAACAGGGGCCGGGAGGCGAGCAGTACTTC
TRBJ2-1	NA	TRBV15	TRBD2	CATSSRGLAGSPTMSQFF	TGTGCCACCAGCAGTAGGGGACTAGCGGGAAGTCCTACAATGAGCCAGTTCTTC
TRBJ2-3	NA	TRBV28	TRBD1	CASSFAAGTGGDWTDTQYF	TGTGCCAGCAGTTTCGCGGCCGGGACAGGGGGCGATTGGACAGATACGCAGTATTTT
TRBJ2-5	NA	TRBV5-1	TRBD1	CASTPDRVRTQYF	TGCGCCAGCACCCCGGACAGGGTCAGGACCCAGTACTTC
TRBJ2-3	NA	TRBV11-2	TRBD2	CASSSGTSGGDTQYF	TGTGCCAGCAGCTCCGGGACTAGCGGGGGGGATACGCAGTATTTT
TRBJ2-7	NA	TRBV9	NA	CASSVGWGNEQYF	TGTGCCAGCAGCGTAGGGTGGGGAAACGAGCAGTACTTC
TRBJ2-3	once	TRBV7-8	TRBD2	CASSLATKRGSLGTDTQYF	TGTGCCAGCAGCTTAGCGACCAAGCGGGGTAGTCTTGGTACAGATACGCAGTATTTT
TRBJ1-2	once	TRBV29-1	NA	CSVEGGSLAGTLWGYTF	TGCAGCGTTGAAGGGGGTTCTTTGGCCGGAACCTTATGGGGCTACACCTTC
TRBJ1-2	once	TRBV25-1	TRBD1	CASSQGGNYGYTF	TGTGCCAGCAGCCAAGGGGGCAACTATGGCTACACCTTC
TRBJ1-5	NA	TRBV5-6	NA	CASSLAGTYSNQPQHF	TGTGCCAGCAGCTTGGCCGGGACCTATAGCAATCAGCCCCAGCATTTT
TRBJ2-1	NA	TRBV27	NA	CASSFPGAYNEQFF	TGTGCCAGCAGTTTTCCAGGGGCCTACAATGAGCAGTTCTTC
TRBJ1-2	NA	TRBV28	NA	CASSFRALNYGYTF	TGTGCCAGCAGTTTCAGGGCCCTAAACTATGGCTACACCTTC
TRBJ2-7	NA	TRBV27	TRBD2	CASNPSGATYEQYF	TGTGCCAGCAACCCAAGCGGGGCCACCTACGAGCAGTACTTC
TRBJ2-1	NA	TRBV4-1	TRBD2	CASSQDRGAGGINEQFF	TGCGCCAGCAGCCAAGATCGAGGAGCGGGAGGGATCAATGAGCAGTTCTTC
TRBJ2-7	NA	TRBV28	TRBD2	CASSLGLAGTYEQYF	TGTGCCAGCAGTTTGGGACTAGCGGGGACCTACGAGCAGTACTTC
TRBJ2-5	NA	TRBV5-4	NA	CASSWQGTEETQYF	TGTGCCAGCAGCTGGCAAGGTACGGAAGAGACCCAGTACTTC
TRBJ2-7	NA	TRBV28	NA	CASTARGGHEQYF	TGTGCCAGCACCGCGCGGGGTGGCCACGAGCAGTACTTC
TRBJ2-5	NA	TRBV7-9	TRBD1	CASSRQGVETQYF	TGTGCCAGCAGCCGACAGGGAGTAGAGACCCAGTACTTC
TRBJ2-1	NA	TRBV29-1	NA	CSAGNYNEQFF	TGCAGCGCGGGGAATTACAATGAGCAATTCTTC
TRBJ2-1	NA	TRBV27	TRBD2	CAGSGGASYNEQFF	TGTGCCGGCTCCGGGGGGGCCTCTTACAATGAGCAGTTCTTC
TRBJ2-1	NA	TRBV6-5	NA	CASSYSGTGGNEQFF	TGTGCCAGCAGTTACTCCGGGACCGGTGGGAATGAGCAGTTCTTC
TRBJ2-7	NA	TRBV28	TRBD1	CASSLIWDRLSEQYF	TGTGCCAGCAGTTTGATCTGGGACAGATTAAGCGAGCAGTACTTC
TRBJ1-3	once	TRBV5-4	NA	CASSTYGISSGNTIYF	TGTGCCAGCAGTACGTACGGGATAAGCTCTGGAAACACCATATATTTT
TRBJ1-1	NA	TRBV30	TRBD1	CAWSTMGQSEAFF	TGTGCCTGGAGTACAATGGGACAGTCTGAAGCTTTCTTT
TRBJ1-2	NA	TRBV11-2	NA	CASSLDYLAADNYGYTF	TGTGCCAGCAGCTTAGATTACCTCGCGGCGGACAACTATGGCTACACCTTC
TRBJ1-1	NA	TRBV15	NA	CATSSRVLMNTEAFF	TGTGCCACCAGCTCCCGGGTCTTAATGAACACTGAAGCTTTCTTT